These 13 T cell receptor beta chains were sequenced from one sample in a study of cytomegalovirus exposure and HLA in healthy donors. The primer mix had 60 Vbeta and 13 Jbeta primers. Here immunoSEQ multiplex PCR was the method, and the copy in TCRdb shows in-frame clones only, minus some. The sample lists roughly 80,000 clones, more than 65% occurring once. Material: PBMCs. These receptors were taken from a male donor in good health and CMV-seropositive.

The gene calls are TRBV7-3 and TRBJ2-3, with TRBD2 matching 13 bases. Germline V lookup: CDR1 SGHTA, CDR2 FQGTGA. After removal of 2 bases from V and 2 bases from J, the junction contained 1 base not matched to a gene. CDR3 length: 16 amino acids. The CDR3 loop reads CASSLGLAGVTDTQYF. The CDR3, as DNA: TGTGCCAGCAGCTTAGGACTAGCGGGAGTCACAGATACGCAGTATTTT.

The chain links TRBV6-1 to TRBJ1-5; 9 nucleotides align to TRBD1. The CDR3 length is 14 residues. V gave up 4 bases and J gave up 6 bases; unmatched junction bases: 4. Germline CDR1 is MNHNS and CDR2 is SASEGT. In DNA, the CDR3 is TGTGCCAGCAGTGCGGGGACAGGGATTCAGCCCCAGCATTTT. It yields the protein CASSAGTGIQPQHF.

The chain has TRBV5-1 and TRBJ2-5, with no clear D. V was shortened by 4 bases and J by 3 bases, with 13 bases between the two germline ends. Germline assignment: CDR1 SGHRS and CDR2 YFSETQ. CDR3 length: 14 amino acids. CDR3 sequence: CASSTQRREETQYF. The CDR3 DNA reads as TGCGCCAGCAGCACCCAACGGAGAGAAGAGACCCAGTACTTC.

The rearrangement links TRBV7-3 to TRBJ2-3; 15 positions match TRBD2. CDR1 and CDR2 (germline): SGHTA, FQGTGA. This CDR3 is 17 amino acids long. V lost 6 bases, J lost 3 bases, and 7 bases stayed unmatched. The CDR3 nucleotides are TGTGCCAGCAGAACGAAGGGGACTAGCGGGAGGACAGATACGCAGTATTTT. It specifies CASRTKGTSGRTDTQYF.

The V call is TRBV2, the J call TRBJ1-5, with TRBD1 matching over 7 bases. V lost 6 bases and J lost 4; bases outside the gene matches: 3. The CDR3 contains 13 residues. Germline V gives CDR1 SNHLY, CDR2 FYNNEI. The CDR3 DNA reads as TGTGCCAGCAGGGCACAGGGGAATCAGCCCCAGCATTTT. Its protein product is CASRAQGNQPQHF.

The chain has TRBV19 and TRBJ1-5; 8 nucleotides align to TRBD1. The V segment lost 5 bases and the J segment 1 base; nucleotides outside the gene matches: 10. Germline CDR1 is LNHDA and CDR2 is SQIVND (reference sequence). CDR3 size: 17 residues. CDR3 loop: CASSPGTGSASNQPQHF. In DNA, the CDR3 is TGTGCCAGTAGTCCAGGGACAGGAAGTGCAAGCAATCAGCCCCAGCATTTT.

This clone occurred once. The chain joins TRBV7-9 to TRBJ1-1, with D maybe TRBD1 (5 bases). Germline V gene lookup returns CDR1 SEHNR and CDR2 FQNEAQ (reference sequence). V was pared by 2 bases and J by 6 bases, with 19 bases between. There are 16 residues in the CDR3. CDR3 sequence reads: CASSLKQISGGAEAFF. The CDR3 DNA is TGTGCCAGCAGCTTAAAACAAATTTCCGGGGGGGCTGAAGCTTTCTTT. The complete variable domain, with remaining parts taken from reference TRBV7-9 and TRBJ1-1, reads DTGVSQNPRHKITKRGQNVTFRCDPISEHNRLYWYRQTLGQGPEFLTYFQNEAQLEKSRLLSDRFSAERPKGSFSTLEIQRTEQGDSAMYLCASSLKQISGGAEAFFGQGTRLTVV.

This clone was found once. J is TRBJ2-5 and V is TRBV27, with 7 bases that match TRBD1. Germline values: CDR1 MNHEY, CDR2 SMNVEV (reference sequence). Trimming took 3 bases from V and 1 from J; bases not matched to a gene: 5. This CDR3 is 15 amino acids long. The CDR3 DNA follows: TGTGCCAGCAGTTTCAACCGGGACAGCCAAGAGACCCAGTACTTC. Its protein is CASSFNRDSQETQYF.

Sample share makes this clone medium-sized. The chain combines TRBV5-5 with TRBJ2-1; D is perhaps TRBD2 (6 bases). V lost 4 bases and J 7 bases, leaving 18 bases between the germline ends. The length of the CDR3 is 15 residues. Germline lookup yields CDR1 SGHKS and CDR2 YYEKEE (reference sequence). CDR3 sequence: CASSPDGGIMNEQFF. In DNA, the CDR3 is TGTGCCAGCAGCCCGGACGGGGGAATCATGAATGAGCAGTTCTTC.

Written as DNA, the CDR3 is TGTGCCAGCAGTTACAAGGCGGCCGGCGCCTACGAGCAGTACTTC. Translating gives CASSYKAAGAYEQYF. The chain combines TRBV6-5 with TRBJ2-7; D remains unclear. The CDR3 sequence is 15 residues long. Trimming cost V 2 bases and J 2 bases, with 13 bases left between them. Germline CDR1 MNHEY, CDR2 SVGAGI.

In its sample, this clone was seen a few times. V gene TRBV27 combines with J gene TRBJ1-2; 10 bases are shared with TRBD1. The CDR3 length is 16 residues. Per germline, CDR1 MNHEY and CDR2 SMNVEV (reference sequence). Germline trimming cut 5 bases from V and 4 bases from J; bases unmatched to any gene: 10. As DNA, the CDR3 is TGTGCCAGCAGTGCTATTAGGACAGGGGGAGGCTATGGCTACACCTTC. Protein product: CASSAIRTGGGYGYTF.

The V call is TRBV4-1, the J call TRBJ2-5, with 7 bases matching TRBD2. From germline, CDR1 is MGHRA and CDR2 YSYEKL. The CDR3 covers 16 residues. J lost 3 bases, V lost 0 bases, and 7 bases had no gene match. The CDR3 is CASSQESAGVEETQYF. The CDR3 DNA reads TGCGCCAGCAGCCAAGAGAGTGCGGGAGTGGAAGAGACCCAGTACTTC.

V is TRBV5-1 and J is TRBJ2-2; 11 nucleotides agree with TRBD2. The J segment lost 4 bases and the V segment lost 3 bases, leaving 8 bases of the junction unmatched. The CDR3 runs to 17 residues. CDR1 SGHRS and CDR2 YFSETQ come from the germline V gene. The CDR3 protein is CASSSEPTSGATGELFF. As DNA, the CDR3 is TGCGCCAGCAGCTCTGAACCGACTAGCGGGGCCACCGGGGAGCTGTTTTTT. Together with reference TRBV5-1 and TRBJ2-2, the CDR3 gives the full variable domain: KAGVTQTPRYLIKTRGQQVTLSCSPISGHRSVSWYQQTPGQGLQFLFEYFSETQRNKGNFPGRFSGRQFSNSRSEMNVSTLELGDSALYLCASSSEPTSGATGELFFGEGSRLTVL.